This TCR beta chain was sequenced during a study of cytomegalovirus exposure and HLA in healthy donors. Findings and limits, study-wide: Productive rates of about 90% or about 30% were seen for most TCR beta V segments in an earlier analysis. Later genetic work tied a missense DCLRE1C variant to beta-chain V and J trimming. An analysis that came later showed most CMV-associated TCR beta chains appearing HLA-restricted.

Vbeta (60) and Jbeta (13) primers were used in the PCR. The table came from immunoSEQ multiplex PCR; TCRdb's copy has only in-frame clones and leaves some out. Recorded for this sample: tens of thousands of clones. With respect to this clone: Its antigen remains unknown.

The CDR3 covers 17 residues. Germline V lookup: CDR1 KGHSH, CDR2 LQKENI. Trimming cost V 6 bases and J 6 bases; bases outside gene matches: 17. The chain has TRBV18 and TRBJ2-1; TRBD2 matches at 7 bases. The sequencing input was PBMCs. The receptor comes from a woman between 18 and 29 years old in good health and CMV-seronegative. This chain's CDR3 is CASSRLPTSGTVNEQFF. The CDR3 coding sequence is TGTGCCAGCTCCCGACTTCCCACCAGCGGGACCGTCAATGAGCAGTTCTTC.